A single T cell receptor (beta chain) is shown here with its context. This entry belongs to a study of T cells in localized non-small cell lung cancer. Sequenced by immunoSEQ multiplex PCR; TCRdb stores in-frame clones only, minus some. This table holds 25,000 to 35,000 clones, about 80% found once. The CDR3 totals 20 residues. The material sequenced was peripheral blood mononuclear cells, taken before any cancer treatment. V is TRBV21-1 and J is TRBJ1-4; the table names TRBD1, a call not compared with the DNA. TRBV21-1 is marked as a pseudogene. The sequence derives from a man aged 35 to 69 with stage III lung adenocarcinoma. CDR3 nucleotides: TGTGCCAGCAGCCCCCCAACCCGGGACAGGCCTGTGGGGACTAATGAAAAACTGTTTTTT. This encodes CASSPPTRDRPVGTNEKLFF.